This paragraph covers one T cell receptor beta chain sequence. This clone was seen more than once but under ten times. No antigen is known for it. Base qualities are not at hand, and no much larger clone is one base apart. The cohort comprised under 700 healthy bone marrow donors. All cohort members were sampled while nominally healthy, although unrecorded immune exposures were likely present. The donor tested CMV seropositive, placing the donor among the roughly 300 seropositive members of the cohort. A peripheral blood sample was provided by each donor, and peripheral blood mononuclear cells were used for TCR beta sequencing. Genomic DNA was extracted from the blood cell samples with the Qiagen DNeasy Blood Extraction Kit. CDR1 SGHRS and CDR2 YFSETQ were looked up in the germline V gene. V lost 1 base and J lost 0 bases; the stretch between them is 10 bases long. The CDR3, from cysteine to phenylalanine, totals 15 residues. The retained sequence is limited to the CDR3, 45 bases, with the frame set at the first base.

Receptor amplification or capture employed the immunoSEQ multiplex PCR assay. A mixture of 60 forward primers for TCR Vbeta segments and 13 reverse primers for TCR Jbeta segments was used in the multiplex PCR. The CDR3 region of rearranged TCR beta genes was amplified from genomic DNA by a multiplex PCR assay. The amplified TCR beta libraries were sequenced on the Illumina HiSeq System as 87-base-pair reads. In the source study's methods: A later analysis counted approximately 76 million unique TCR beta chains across the roughly 700 repertoires, and around 9.9 million of these chains were shared by at least two donors. Raw reads were error-corrected and collapsed into unique sequences by a nearest-neighbor algorithm in which closely related sequences were merged to remove PCR and sequencing errors. V, D and J gene segments were assigned by aligning CDR3 sequences to IMGT reference sequences. For a sequence to be retained, a match of at least six nucleotides was required to both a V gene segment and a J gene segment. Rearrangements were classified as productive when the CDR3 lacked stop codons and remained in frame with V and J, and all other rearrangements were classified as non-productive. Following IMGT convention, CDR3 was defined as the stretch from the second conserved V-encoded cysteine to the conserved J-encoded phenylalanine. The earlier analysis of a few hundred of the donors excluded any sequence lacking an unambiguous match to a single V gene segment. An earlier analysis of just under 600 of the donors called V segments functional above 56.7% productive rearrangements and segregating when the between-donor standard deviation exceeded 5%. A statistical classification framework was built to diagnose cytomegalovirus status from the catalog of TCR beta chain sequences. A later analysis assigned V and J genes by comparing TCR nucleotide sequences with IMGT/GENE-DB human TR gene sequences. A later analysis assigned CDR3 sequences and most-parsimonious VDJ recombination scenarios with the TCRdist pipeline. A later analysis defined each TCR beta chain by its CDR3 amino acid sequence plus V-gene family, and excluded reads lacking a unique V-gene family. As a way to deal with suspected cross-contamination and a sequencing artifact, a later analysis dropped roughly 600 nucleotide sequences that were highly shared and had low generation probability. A later analysis calculated a clonal expansion index for each public chain from normalized within-repertoire ranks of inferred template counts. In a later analysis, generation probabilities were computed using a VDJ recombination model fitted to out-of-frame rearrangements, and the results were checked against IGoR. In a later analysis, hypergeometric tests were used to score TCR-TCR, TCR-HLA and TCR-CMV co-occurrence, with a repertoire-size bias correction applied to TCR pairs. False discovery rates were estimated in a later analysis by permuting HLA or CMV assignments 20 times. A later analysis grouped co-occurring TCRs with DBSCAN, adding TCRdist sequence similarity when clustering within HLA-allele-positive subsets. Repertoires with fewer than 30,000 or more than 120,000 public chains, plus five repertoires with anomalous nucleotide sharing, were excluded from co-occurrence clustering. TCRdb mirrors the immuneACCESS table, restricted to in-frame sequences. Some clones are absent from its copies; in checked studies, under half trace to an unresolved V gene, and the reason for the others is unknown. Clone size and V and J calls were adopted from that table, with D and trimming inferred from the DNA. The sample table contains about 55,000 clones; only one count was recorded for approximately 71% of them. Jointly, the top ten make up about a third of the sample.

This specimen comes from a study of cytomegalovirus exposure and HLA in healthy donors (dated 2017 in TCRdb). About the full investigation: An earlier analysis of some 550 of the donors reported about 250 Gb of sequence data and 117 million unique TCR beta sequences from 190 million or so T cells. An early release covering 550 to 700 HLA-typed donors comprised approximately 290 gigabases of sequencing data and approximately 85 million unique TCR sequences. Of the roughly 390 genotyped donors, about 84% fell in the genetic ancestry cluster associated with self-reported Caucasian donors. The study was designed to test whether signatures of past pathogen exposure could be identified by cataloging public T cell receptors. Using immunosequencing, the study profiled T cell repertoires from 666 subjects and related those repertoires to cytomegalovirus serostatus. In addition to the first cohort of approximately 670 subjects, a separate validation cohort of approximately 110 different subjects was used. High-throughput TCR immunosequencing, statistical association of individual TCRs with disease status, and machine learning were combined to predict cytomegalovirus infection status. A later analysis re-examined previously published TCR beta repertoires from roughly 650 donors and added high-resolution HLA genotyping to investigate patterns of TCR occurrence. Rather than using new phenotypic data, the later analysis identified candidate immune exposures from TCR beta sequences and from how often those sequences occurred across donors. An earlier analysis of 500 to 650 of the donors applied high-throughput TCR beta sequencing to assess whether each TCR beta V gene segment acted as functional or pseudogenic. Donor age, sex, ethnicity and CMV serostatus were compiled together with the repertoire data. A later genetic analysis used genome-wide SNP genotypes for about 65% of the 666 donors, treating that subset as a discovery cohort. Every repertoire in the discovery cohort had been generated on one and the same sequencing platform. Both class I and class II loci were covered by HLA typing, at four-digit resolution. The number of donors typed differed by locus, with roughly 620-640 for A, B, C, DRB1 and DQB1, more than 500 for DQA1, over 600 for DPA1, and 450 to 480 for DPB1. Because of strong linkage in the cohort, roughly five DR-DQ haplotypes were treated as single units for association and clustering. On average, roughly 200,000 unique TCR beta nucleotide sequences were sequenced per donor among more than 350 genotyped donors of the cohort, with 15% to 20% of those sequences being non-productive. Points the paper makes about the study in general: The cohort was sequenced for TCR beta chains only, and without alpha or paired-chain data the features that could be detected were limited. Because counts were too low, around 18 rarely observed V segments, including chromosome 9 orphons, were left out of the earlier analysis of a few hundred of the donors. Because the 87-base-pair reads could not distinguish some IMGT-functional V segments, including TRBV6-2 and TRBV6-3, those segments were excluded. According to a later analysis, parvovirus B19, influenza, CMV and Epstein-Barr virus appeared linked to several top co-occurrence clusters. The presence/absence analyses assumed that sequencing depth was roughly uniform across donors, and that assumption may not be true. When HLA alleles, especially DR and DQ, strongly co-occurred, TCR associations were difficult to assign to individual alleles. Cytomegalovirus status was reported to be diagnosed by the classifier with high specificity and sensitivity in both the original and validation cohorts. A later analysis found that TCR association rates varied across HLA loci, with DRB1 alleles showing the most associated TCRs and HLA-C alleles the fewest. In a later genetic analysis, a missense DCLRE1C variant was associated with V-gene and J-gene trimming of TCR beta chains, and the association was replicated in an independent cohort. In a later analysis, most CMV-associated TCR beta chains were found to appear HLA-restricted, with HLA associations seemingly driven largely by CMV exposure. Immune exposure information for the cohort was limited to CMV serostatus. The study gave a list of more than 150 TCR beta chains associated with cytomegalovirus. While some public TCRs were present in many individuals, most TCR sequences turned up only very rarely across donors. It was suggested by the authors that the approach could potentially be generalized to other disease states and immunological phenotypes. Linkage disequilibrium might explain the correlated functional status among segregating V segments, but an unknown experimental factor could not be ruled out. A later genetic analysis reported fewer N-insertions in productive TCRs among donors in an Asian-associated ancestry cluster than the roughly 670-donor mean. In vitro tests confirmed that a few of the cytomegalovirus-associated TCR beta chains recognize cytomegalovirus antigens. Broadly in line with IMGT annotations, most TCR beta V segments showed up in productive rearrangements about 87% or about 30% of the time in an earlier analysis of several hundred of the donors. Compared with equally common non-associated chains, HLA-associated TCR beta chains in a later analysis were more clonally expanded and had lower generation probabilities. A cluster of highly shared sequence variants was judged likely to be a technical artifact of the sequencing pipeline. A further reported finding was that TCR beta sequences accurately predicted the HLA-A and HLA-B alleles for most subjects in the first cohort. At a false discovery rate of 0.05, a later analysis linked some 17,000 TCR beta sequences to specific HLA alleles. Because HLA typing was missing for some donors at each locus, association tests included only the typed subset.

This clonotype originated in a man in his forties in good health and CMV-seropositive. The specimen was PBMCs. The rearranged segments are TRBV5-1 and TRBJ1-2, with no reliable assignment of the D segment. The CDR3 has the sequence CASSLISPSNYGYTF. The sequenced DNA is TGCGCCAGCAGCTTGATCTCTCCGTCTAACTATGGCTACACCTTC.